This is a list of T cell receptor beta chains from one sample in a study of T cell changes during pregnancy in multiple sclerosis. Some clones are missing from TCRdb's copy, which holds only in-frame ones; the method was immunoSEQ multiplex PCR. The data contain tens of thousands of clones, 88% of them singletons. The sequencing here drew on peripheral blood, taken in the first trimester of pregnancy. These receptors were obtained from a female donor with multiple sclerosis, enrolled in a pregnancy study. The CDR3 runs from the conserved cysteine through the conserved F or W. The D gene is left open where the match is weak. The size entry is marked missing in some rows and otherwise reads once, few, many or a size class.

j_call d_call clone_size v_call cdr3_aa cdr3_nt
TRBJ1-2 . . TRBV25-1 CASSEWSALGEGYTF TGTGCCAGCAGTGAATGGTCGGCCCTAGGGGAAGGCTACACCTTC
TRBJ1-1 . few TRBV2 CASSDRPGNTEAFF TGTGCCAGCAGCGACAGGCCCGGGAACACTGAAGCTTTCTTT
TRBJ2-3 . . TRBV9 CASSVQGDTQYF TGTGCCAGCAGCGTACAGGGGGATACGCAGTATTTT
TRBJ2-5 . . TRBV4-1 CASSQGQFQETQYF TGCGCCAGCAGCCAAGGACAGTTCCAAGAGACCCAGTACTTC
TRBJ1-5 . . TRBV27 CASSLYQGHQPQHF TGTGCCAGCAGTTTATATCAGGGGCATCAGCCCCAGCATTTT
TRBJ1-1 . . TRBV6-1 CASSEVPQFWAFF TGTGCCAGCAGTGAAGTCCCCCAGTTCTGGGCTTTCTTT
TRBJ2-7 TRBD2 . TRBV5-1 CASSLGLAGGREQYF TGCGCCAGCAGCCTAGGACTAGCGGGAGGGCGCGAGCAGTACTTC
TRBJ2-1 . . TRBV21-1 CASSKTGLAGGRVIEQFF TGTGCCAGCAGCAAAACGGGACTAGCGGGAGGGCGGGTGATTGAGCAGTTCTTC
TRBJ1-2 . few TRBV10-3 CAIRREGGIYGYTF TGTGCCATCAGACGCGAGGGGGGGATCTATGGCTACACCTTC
TRBJ2-3 TRBD2 . TRBV7-9 CASSKGLAGISLRDTQYF TGTGCCAGCAGCAAGGGACTAGCGGGAATCAGTTTAAGAGATACGCAGTATTTT
TRBJ1-2 . . TRBV29-1 CSVAGTPNYGYTF TGCAGCGTGGCAGGGACACCTAACTATGGCTACACCTTC
TRBJ1-4 TRBD1 . TRBV6-5 CASGTASTNEKLFF TGTGCCAGCGGGACAGCTTCAACTAATGAAAAACTGTTTTTT
TRBJ1-2 . once TRBV6-6 CASSSPGGQLYGYTF TGTGCCAGCAGCTCTCCGGGTGGACAGCTCTATGGCTACACCTTC
TRBJ2-6 . once TRBV5-1 CASSLVFQGGTANVLTF TGCGCCAGCAGCTTGGTATTCCAGGGAGGTACGGCCAACGTCCTGACTTTC
TRBJ2-2 TRBD1 . TRBV7-2 CASSIGQGTNTGELFF TGTGCCAGCAGCATAGGACAGGGGACGAACACCGGGGAGCTGTTTTTT
TRBJ2-2 . . TRBV2 CASSEEAVGGTGELFF TGTGCCAGCAGTGAAGAGGCCGTGGGGGGCACCGGGGAGCTGTTTTTT
TRBJ2-1 . . TRBV2 CASSPAVYSYNEQFF TGTGCCAGCAGCCCAGCGGTTTACTCCTACAATGAGCAGTTCTTC
TRBJ2-7 . . TRBV6-1 CASSGHPGSEQYF TGTGCCAGCAGTGGCCACCCAGGGTCCGAGCAGTACTTC
TRBJ2-1 TRBD2 . TRBV6-4 CASSDLKREGHNEQFF TGTGCCAGCAGTGATCTCAAGCGGGAGGGCCACAATGAGCAGTTCTTC
TRBJ1-1 . . TRBV19 CASSIGRVNTEAFF TGTGCCAGTAGTATTGGGCGGGTGAACACTGAAGCTTTCTTT
TRBJ2-7 TRBD2 . TRBV6-6 CASSYLAGLYEQYF TGTGCCAGCAGTTATTTAGCGGGACTATACGAGCAGTACTTC
TRBJ2-7 . . TRBV14 CASSQVQGYEQYF TGTGCCAGCAGCCAAGTACAGGGCTACGAGCAGTACTTC
TRBJ2-2 . . TRBV7-3 CASSLDGGITGELFF TGTGCCAGCAGCTTAGATGGAGGAATCACCGGGGAGCTGTTTTTT
TRBJ2-5 . . TRBV7-9 CASSLGVLETQYF TGTGCCAGCAGCTTAGGAGTGTTGGAGACCCAGTACTTC
TRBJ2-5 . . TRBV28 CASSLWAGVVETQYF TGTGCCAGCAGTTTATGGGCAGGGGTTGTGGAGACCCAGTACTTC
TRBJ2-5 TRBD2 once TRBV18 CASSRGLAGGQETQYF TGTGCCAGCTCACGAGGACTAGCGGGGGGACAAGAGACCCAGTACTTC
TRBJ1-3 . . TRBV15 CATSLDRHSGNTIYF TGTGCCACCAGCCTCGACAGGCACTCTGGAAACACCATATATTTT
TRBJ2-1 TRBD1 . TRBV5-1 CASSLRTPPGGAVNEQFF TGCGCCAGCAGCCTTCGAACACCTCCAGGGGGCGCGGTAAATGAGCAGTTCTTC
TRBJ2-6 . . TRBV6-4 CASSPFLSGANVLTF TGTGCCAGCAGCCCCTTTCTCTCTGGGGCCAACGTCCTGACTTTC
TRBJ2-1 TRBD2 . TRBV9 CASSIKRGSSGISEQFF TGTGCCAGCAGCATCAAGAGGGGATCTAGCGGGATTTCTGAGCAGTTCTTC
TRBJ1-5 TRBD1 . TRBV10-3 CAIKGQGDLPQHF TGTGCCATCAAAGGACAGGGCGATCTGCCCCAGCATTTT
TRBJ1-5 TRBD1 . TRBV30 CAWSVSGTGINQPQHF TGTGCCTGGAGTGTATCTGGGACAGGAATCAATCAGCCCCAGCATTTT
TRBJ1-1 TRBD1 . TRBV5-1 CASSLEGQGVTEAFF TGCGCCAGCAGCTTGGAGGGGCAGGGGGTCACTGAAGCTTTCTTT
TRBJ2-1 TRBD1 . TRBV4-1 CASSLGQGSYNEQFF TGCGCCAGCAGCCTTGGACAGGGGTCCTACAATGAGCAGTTCTTC
TRBJ2-1 TRBD2 once TRBV15 CATSGTSATVGDEQFF TGTGCCACCAGCGGGACTAGCGCCACCGTTGGGGATGAGCAGTTCTTC
TRBJ1-2 . . TRBV6-6 CASSYGQYGYTF TGTGCCAGCAGTTACGGACAGTATGGCTACACCTTC
TRBJ1-5 . few TRBV6-6 CASRDTREGNQPQHF TGTGCCAGCAGGGACACGAGGGAGGGCAATCAGCCCCAGCATTTT
TRBJ2-7 TRBD2 few TRBV6-4 CVPRGGSYEQYF TGCGTCCCGCGGGGGGGATCCTACGAGCAGTACTTC
TRBJ2-1 TRBD1 . TRBV27 CASSFQTGVNEQFF TGTGCCAGCAGTTTCCAAACAGGGGTGAATGAGCAGTTCTTC
TRBJ2-7 TRBD1 . TRBV18 CASSPRNPQGTTYEQYF TGTGCCAGCTCACCTCGTAATCCACAGGGGACCACCTACGAGCAGTACTTC
TRBJ2-1 TRBD1 . TRBV5-1 CASSSPGQGALSQFF TGCGCCAGCAGCTCGCCGGGACAGGGGGCGTTATCGCAGTTCTTC
TRBJ1-5 TRBD1 . TRBV2 CASSEGTAQHF TGTGCCAGCAGCGAAGGGACAGCCCAGCATTTT
TRBJ1-1 . . TRBV14 CASSQVNIPNTEAFF TGTGCCAGCAGCCAAGTGAACATCCCGAACACTGAAGCTTTCTTT
TRBJ1-1 . . TRBV6-6 CASSYFRGTEAFF TGTGCCAGCAGTTACTTCCGGGGGACTGAAGCTTTCTTT
TRBJ2-6 . . TRBV29-1 CSVSPEGEGANVLTF TGCAGCGTCTCCCCGGAAGGGGAAGGGGCCAACGTCCTGACTTTC
TRBJ1-1 . few TRBV7-9 CTSSGGGTEAFF TGTACCAGTAGTGGGGGGGGCACTGAAGCTTTCTTT
TRBJ2-3 . . TRBV6-1 CASSEIDQRFTDTQYF TGTGCCAGCAGTGAAATAGACCAGCGGTTCACAGATACGCAGTATTTT
TRBJ2-7 TRBD2 . TRBV5-4 CASSLGLAGGEQYF TGTGCCAGCAGCTTGGGGCTAGCGGGTGGTGAGCAGTACTTC
TRBJ2-7 TRBD2 . TRBV9 CASSPRLAVSYEQYF TGTGCCAGCAGCCCCCGACTAGCGGTAAGCTACGAGCAGTACTTC
TRBJ2-5 . . TRBV5-1 CASSLGSGQETQYF TGCGCCAGCAGCTTGGGGAGCGGCCAAGAGACCCAGTACTTC
TRBJ2-7 . . TRBV14 CASSQDSRARYF TGTGCCAGCAGCCAAGATAGCAGGGCCAGGTACTTC
TRBJ2-7 . . TRBV19 CASREGGTYEQYF TGTGCCAGTCGCGAGGGCGGAACCTACGAGCAGTACTTC
TRBJ2-3 TRBD1 . TRBV7-9 CASTSQGQGEKRDTQYF TGTGCCAGCACCTCTCAGGGACAGGGGGAAAAGAGAGATACGCAGTATTTT
TRBJ2-3 . once TRBV5-1 CASSLAGDTQYF TGCGCCAGCAGCTTGGCCGGAGATACGCAGTATTTT
TRBJ2-6 TRBD1 . TRBV7-2 CASSSTTGAGANVLTF TGTGCCAGCAGCAGCACGACAGGGGCCGGGGCCAACGTCCTGACTTTC
TRBJ2-1 . medium-sized TRBV9 CASSVDGTFSYNEQFF TGTGCCAGCAGCGTAGATGGGACTTTCTCCTACAATGAGCAGTTCTTC